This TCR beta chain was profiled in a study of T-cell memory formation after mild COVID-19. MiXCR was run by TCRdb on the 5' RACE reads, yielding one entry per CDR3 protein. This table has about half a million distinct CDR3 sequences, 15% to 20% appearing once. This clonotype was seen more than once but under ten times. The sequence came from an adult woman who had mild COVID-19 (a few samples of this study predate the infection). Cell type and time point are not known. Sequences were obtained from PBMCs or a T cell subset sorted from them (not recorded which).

The CDR3 bases are TGCAGTGCTAGGGCCGCCGGGGGCTTTTGGGGCACTGAAGCTTTCTTT. It is translated as CSARAAGGFWGTEAFF. The V gene is TRBV20-1, the J gene TRBJ1-1; D might be TRBD1 (6 bases). Germline V gene data show CDR1 as DFQATT and CDR2 as SNEGSKA (reference sequence). The CDR3 sequence is 16 residues long. Deletions cut 3 bases from V and 4 bases from J, with 21 bases between.